This T cell receptor beta chain was captured in a study of blood T cell repertoires in COVID-19 (dated by TCRdb to the early 2020s). Looking at the study overall: The collaborator samples originated in the United States, Italy and Spain and spanned the acute and convalescent phases of COVID-19. The prospective study material was composed of cDNA or gDNA derived from T cells, B-cell-depleted T cells, or PBMCs. Deeply sampled blood TCRbeta repertoires from subjects exposed to, actively infected with, or recovered from COVID-19 were included in the dataset. The repertoires were made available in a free public database intended to serve as a resource for research on the immune response to SARS-CoV-2. Samples were obtained from the ongoing ImmuneRACE study (first 160 participants) and from 950 to 1,500 subjects provided by 6 global collaborators. A de-identified subject ID, COVID-19 status, age in years and sex were almost always included in the sample metadata. Where available, HLA class I and class II types were obtained from metadata supplied by the sample provider rather than from assay-based typing.

V gives up 4 bases and J gives up 1 base, and the segment between their germline ends measures 14 bases. CDR1 and CDR2 were assigned from the germline V gene (reference sequence) as SEHNR and FQNEAQ. From its cysteine to its phenylalanine, the CDR3 spans 16 amino acids. Just the 48-base CDR3 DNA is kept, in frame starting at base 1. With respect to this clone: It lacks a known antigen. Qualities for individual bases were not recorded, and no much larger clone is one base off.

At one collaborating source in Seattle, patients were enrolled during active infection and were followed longitudinally through the course of disease. Each collaborating institution followed its own protocols to collect whole blood in K2EDTA tubes. For TCRbeta analysis, collaborator samples were shipped as frozen whole blood, as isolated PBMCs, or as DNA extracted from either sample type. The full study reports these points: The quantity of clinical and demographic metadata differed by source and by participant and was supplied without curation.

TCRbeta CDR3 regions were amplified from genomic DNA by means of the immunoSEQ Assay, a bias-controlled multiplex PCR. The authors processed their data as follows. Nucleated cell counts per sample were estimated from amplification of reference gene primers within the assay. To quantify the absolute abundance of each unique TCRbeta CDR3 rearrangement, sequence reads were collapsed and filtered. Productive Simpson clonality was computed per sample as the square root of Simpson's diversity index over productive rearrangements. TCRdb took this table from immuneACCESS and kept in-frame rearrangements with V and J called. Such tables lack part of the clones; where checked against another copy, unresolved V genes explain under half of the gap, and the rest is unexplained. The V and J calls and clone size are taken from that table; D and trimming were inferred from the DNA. In this sample the table shows roughly 150,000 clones, around four fifths of which occur a single time. The ten most abundant clones make up roughly 8.4% of the sample.

Material: peripheral blood. This sequence uses TRBV7-9 and TRBJ2-4; no confident D gene assignment can be made. This TCR derives from a woman older than 75 with COVID-19, enrolled during active disease. The CDR3 in this case is CASSSAVDRAKNIQYF. The DNA is TGTGCCAGCAGCTCAGCAGTCGATCGGGCCAAAAACATTCAGTACTTC.